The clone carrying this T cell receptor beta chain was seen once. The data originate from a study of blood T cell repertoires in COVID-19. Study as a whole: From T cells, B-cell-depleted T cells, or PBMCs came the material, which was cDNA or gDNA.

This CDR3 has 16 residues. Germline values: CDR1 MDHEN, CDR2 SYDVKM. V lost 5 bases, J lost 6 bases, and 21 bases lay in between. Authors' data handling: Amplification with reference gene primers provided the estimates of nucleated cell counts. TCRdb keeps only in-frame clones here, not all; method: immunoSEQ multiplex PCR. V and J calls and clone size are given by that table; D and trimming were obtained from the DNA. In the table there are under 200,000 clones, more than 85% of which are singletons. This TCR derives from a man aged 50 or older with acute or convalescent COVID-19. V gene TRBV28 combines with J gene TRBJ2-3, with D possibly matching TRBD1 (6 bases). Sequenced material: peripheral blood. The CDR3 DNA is TGTGCCAGCAGTCCGCCAGGGACACCGGTGGGGGATACGCAGTATTTT. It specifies CASSPPGTPVGDTQYF.